This T cell receptor beta chain was identified during a study of cytotoxic CD8 clonotypes in ibrutinib-treated CLL. The protocol was immunoSEQ multiplex PCR, while the TCRdb copy is restricted to in-frame clones and leaves out a portion. The data show around 40,000 clones, less than 85% seen once. This CDR3 region has 14 residues. CDR1 LNHNV and CDR2 YYDKDF come from the germline V gene (reference sequence). V was pared by 5 bases and J by 2 bases, with 10 bases between. The chain employs TRBV15 and TRBJ1-5, with D possibly TRBD1 on 5 matching bases. This TCR came from a human donor with chronic lymphocytic leukemia. The sample was PBMCs, taken at disease progression, from a patient treated with ibrutinib. DNA of the CDR3: TGTGCCACCAGCGGAATGACAGGCAATCAGCCCCAGCATTTT. Amino acid sequence: CATSGMTGNQPQHF.